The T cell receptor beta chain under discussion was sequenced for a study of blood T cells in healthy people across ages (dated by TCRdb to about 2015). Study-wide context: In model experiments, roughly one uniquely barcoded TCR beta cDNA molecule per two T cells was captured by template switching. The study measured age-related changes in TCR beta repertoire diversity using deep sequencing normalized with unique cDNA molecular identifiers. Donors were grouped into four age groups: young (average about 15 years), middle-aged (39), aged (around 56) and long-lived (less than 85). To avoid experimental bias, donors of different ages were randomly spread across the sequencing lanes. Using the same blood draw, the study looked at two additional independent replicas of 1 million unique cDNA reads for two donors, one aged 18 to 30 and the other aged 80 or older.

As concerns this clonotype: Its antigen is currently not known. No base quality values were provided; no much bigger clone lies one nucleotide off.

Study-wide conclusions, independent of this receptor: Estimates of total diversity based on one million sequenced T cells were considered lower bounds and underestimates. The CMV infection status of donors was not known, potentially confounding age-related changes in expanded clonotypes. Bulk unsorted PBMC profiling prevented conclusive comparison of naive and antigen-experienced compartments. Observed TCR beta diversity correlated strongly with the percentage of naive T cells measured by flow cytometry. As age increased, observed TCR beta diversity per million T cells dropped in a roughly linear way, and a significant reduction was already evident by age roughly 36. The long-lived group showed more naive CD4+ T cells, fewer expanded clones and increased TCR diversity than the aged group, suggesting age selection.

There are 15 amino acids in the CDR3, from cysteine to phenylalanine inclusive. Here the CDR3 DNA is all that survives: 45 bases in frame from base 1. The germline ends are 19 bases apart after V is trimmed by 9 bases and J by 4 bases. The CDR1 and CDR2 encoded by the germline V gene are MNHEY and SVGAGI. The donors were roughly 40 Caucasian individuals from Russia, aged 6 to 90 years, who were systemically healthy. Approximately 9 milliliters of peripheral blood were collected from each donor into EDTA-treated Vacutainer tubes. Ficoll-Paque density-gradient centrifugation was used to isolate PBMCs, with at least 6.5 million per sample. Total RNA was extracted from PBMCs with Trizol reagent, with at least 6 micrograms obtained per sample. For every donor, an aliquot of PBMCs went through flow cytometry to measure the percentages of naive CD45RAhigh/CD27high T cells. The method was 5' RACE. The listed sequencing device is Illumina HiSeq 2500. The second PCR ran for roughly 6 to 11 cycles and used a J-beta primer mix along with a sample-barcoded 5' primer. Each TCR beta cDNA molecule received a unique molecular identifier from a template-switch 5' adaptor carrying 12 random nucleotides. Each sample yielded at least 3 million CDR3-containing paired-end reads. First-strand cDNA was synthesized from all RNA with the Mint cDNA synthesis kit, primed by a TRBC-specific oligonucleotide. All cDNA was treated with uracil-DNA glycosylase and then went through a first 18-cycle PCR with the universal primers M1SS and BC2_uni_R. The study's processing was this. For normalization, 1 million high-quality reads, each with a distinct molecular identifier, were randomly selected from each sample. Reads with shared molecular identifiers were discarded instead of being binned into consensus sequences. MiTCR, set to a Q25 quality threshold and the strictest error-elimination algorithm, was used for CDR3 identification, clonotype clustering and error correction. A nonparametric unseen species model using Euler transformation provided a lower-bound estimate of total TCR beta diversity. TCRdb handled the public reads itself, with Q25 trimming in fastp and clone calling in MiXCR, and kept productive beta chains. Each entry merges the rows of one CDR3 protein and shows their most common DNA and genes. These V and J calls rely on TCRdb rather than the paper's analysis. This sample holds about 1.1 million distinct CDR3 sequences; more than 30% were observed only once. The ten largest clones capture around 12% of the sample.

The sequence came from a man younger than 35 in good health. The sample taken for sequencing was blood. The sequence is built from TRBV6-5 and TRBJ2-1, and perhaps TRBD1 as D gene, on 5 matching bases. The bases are TGTGCCAGTAGACCCACGACAGACCGTTACAATGAGCAGTTCTTC. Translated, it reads CASRPTTDRYNEQFF.